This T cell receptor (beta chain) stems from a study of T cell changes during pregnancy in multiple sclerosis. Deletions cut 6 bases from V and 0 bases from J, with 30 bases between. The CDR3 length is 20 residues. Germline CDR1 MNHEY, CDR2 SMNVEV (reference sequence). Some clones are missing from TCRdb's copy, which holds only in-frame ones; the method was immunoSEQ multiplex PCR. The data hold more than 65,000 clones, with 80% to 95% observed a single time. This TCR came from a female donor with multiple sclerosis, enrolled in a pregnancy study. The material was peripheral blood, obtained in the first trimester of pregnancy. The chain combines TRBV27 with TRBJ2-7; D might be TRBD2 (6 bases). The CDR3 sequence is CASRPRPGLATITSSYEQYF. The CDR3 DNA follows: TGTGCCAGCAGACCTCGCCCTGGGCTAGCGACAATTACGAGCTCCTACGAGCAGTACTTC.